The T cell receptor (beta chain) described here comes from a study of CXCR3-negative and CXCR3-positive naive CD8 T cells. UMI-tagged TRB cDNA libraries were built via 5' RACE. TCRdb processed the 5' RACE reads again and assigns one entry to each CDR3 protein, with no DNA. The sample's table shows fewer than 65,000 distinct CDR3 sequences. Germline V gene lookup returns CDR1 GTSNPN and CDR2 SVGIG (reference sequence). The CDR3 is 14 amino acids. About this clonotype: Antigen specificity is unknown.

Whole-study findings and limits: Naive CXCR3-positive and CXCR3-negative cells shared TRBV-TRBJ usage; memory cells diverged. Against CXCR3-negative naive cells, CXCR3-positive naive cells showed more hydrophobic TRB CDR3s. Freshly isolated PBMCs were used in most assays, given partial CXCR3 loss after freezing. For memory CD8+ cells diversity was much lower, but both naive subsets had comparably high diversity. Because surface CD5 did not distinguish the naive subsets, TCR strength was inferred from TRB CDR3 properties.

The TCR originated in a human donor in good health. Some clones in this sample may be carry-over from other donors' samples. This sequence joins TRBV30 and TRBJ1-2. The specimen was naive CXCR3+ CD8+ T cells from blood. This sample's subset: CD45RO-CCR7+CD27+CD95- naive CD8+ T cells expressing CXCR3 (TNR3+). This CDR3 reads CAWVGPETNYGYTF.